This entry features one T cell receptor beta chain sequence. The table lists this clone with a few counts. Its antigen is unknown. No much larger clone exists at a distance of one base, and base qualities are not known. Normal lung samples were non-adjacent lung tissue taken as far from the tumour as possible, at least 3 cm away, from the same patient. Frozen aliquots of unsorted single-cell suspensions were used for genomic DNA extraction with the QIAamp DNA kit. Tissues were received within 2 hours of resection and were immediately processed into single-cell suspensions. Tissue was mechanically dissociated and enzymatically digested with DNase I, collagenase I and hyaluronidase for roughly 30 minutes at 37 °C, then filtered and RBC-lysed. These data are taken from a study of immune cell composition in non-small cell lung cancer (TCRdb year 2017). A note on the overall study: Histologic subtype, mainly lung adenocarcinoma or squamous cell carcinoma, was assigned on the basis of H&E together with p63, CK5, Napsin A and TTF-1 immunohistochemistry. Using Adaptive Biotechnologies, the researchers ran TCR-beta sequencing on roughly 34 paired NSCLC tumour and non-adjacent lung specimens, along with 26 tumour-only specimens. In supplementary cohort #1, which comprised more than 8 lung adenocarcinoma cases, paired tumour/lung TCR-beta sequencing was performed and TIL populations were generated so that tumour reactivity could be assessed. A handful of tumour specimens that had TCR-beta data belonged to rare histological subtypes and were left out of the subtype comparisons.

TCR-beta CDR3 regions were amplified from genomic DNA by a two-step multiplex PCR, with the second step adding Illumina-compatible adaptors. TCR-beta immunosequencing was carried out on an Illumina platform through the commercial immunoSEQ service. In the authors' own workflow: Repertoires were described by productive clonality and by Top 10 Clones, which is the percentage of T-cell templates coming from the ten most frequent sequences. Values for productive clonality spanned 0 to 1, where a value of 1 indicated a monoclonal population. Using log10 scatter plots, tumour-associated clones were identified as sequences that made up at least 0.1% of tumour T-cell templates yet were absent from the matched non-adjacent lung. Analyses were done in GraphPad Prism7 and R, with Student's t-tests for two-group comparisons, ANOVA for stages, and linear regression for relationships. Not all clones reach the TCRdb copy of this immuneACCESS table, which keeps in-frame sequences only. Checked studies attribute under half of the gap to unresolved V genes and leave the rest unexplained. For V, J and clone size, that table is used; D and trimming come from the DNA. This sample is represented by 8,900 or so clones; roughly two thirds of them were singletons. The biggest ten clones account for 23% of the sample.

Summary of the overall study and its limitations: Tumour-associated clones >0.5% were found in nearly half of NSCLC cases, namely in approximately 30% of adenocarcinomas versus less than 85% of squamous carcinomas. Across 9 to 11 adenocarcinoma cases, TIL tumour reactivity correlated strongly with maximal tumour-associated clone frequency but not with overall clonality. Smoking pack-years did not significantly correlate with tumour TCR-beta clonality. The reactivity cohort contained only 10 cases, and the tumour-reactive clones were not shown to have sequences in common with the dominant in vivo tumour-associated clones.

Sequences were obtained from non-adjacent lung tissue. The origin of this receptor is a human donor with non-small cell lung cancer.

The encoded CDR3 is CASSQERGGDEQYF. The nucleotide sequence reads TGCGCCAGCAGCCAAGAACGAGGGGGGGACGAGCAGTACTTC. The sequence links TRBV4-1 to TRBJ2-7, and TRBD2 may be the D gene, going by 7 matching bases. CDR1 and CDR2, looked up from the germline V gene, are MGHRA and YSYEKL. From the cysteine through the phenylalanine, the CDR3 covers 14 amino acids. Only CDR3 DNA is held: 42 bases, read in frame from base 1. V sheds 0 bases and J sheds 5 bases, leaving 11 bases between their ends.